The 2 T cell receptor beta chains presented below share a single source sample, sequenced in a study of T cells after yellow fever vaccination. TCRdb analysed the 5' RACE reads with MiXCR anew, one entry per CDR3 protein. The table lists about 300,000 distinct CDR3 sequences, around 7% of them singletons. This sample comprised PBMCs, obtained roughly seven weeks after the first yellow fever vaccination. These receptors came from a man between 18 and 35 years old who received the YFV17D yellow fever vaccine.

The CDR3 region has the DNA TGTGCCAGTAGTGAGGGTTCAAACCACTACAATGAGCAGTTCTTC. Translated: CASSEGSNHYNEQFF. J is TRBJ2-1 and V is TRBV19; D is perhaps TRBD2 (5 bases). The germline V and J ends were trimmed by 5 bases and 3 bases, with 14 bases remaining between them. Per germline, CDR1 LNHDA and CDR2 SQIVND (reference sequence). CDR3 length: 15 amino acids.

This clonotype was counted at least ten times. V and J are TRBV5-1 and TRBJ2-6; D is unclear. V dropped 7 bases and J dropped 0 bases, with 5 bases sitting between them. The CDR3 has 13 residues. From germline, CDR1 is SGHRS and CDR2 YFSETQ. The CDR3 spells CASDSSGANVLTF. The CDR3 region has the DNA TGCGCCAGCGACTCCTCTGGGGCCAACGTCCTGACTTTC.